This TCR beta chain was sequenced during a study of blood T cell repertoires in COVID-19 (dated by TCRdb to the early 2020s). Study-wide context: Collaborator samples came from the United States, Italy and Spain and covered acute and convalescent phases of COVID-19. A freely available public database, intended as a resource for researchers studying the immune response to SARS-CoV-2, is where the repertoires were released. Where available, HLA class I and class II types were taken from metadata supplied by the sample provider and were not determined by assay-based typing. The sample metadata nearly always contained a de-identified subject ID, COVID-19 status, age in years and sex. Subjects who had been exposed to COVID-19, were actively infected with it, or had recovered from it provided the deeply sampled blood TCRbeta repertoires that made up the dataset. The material from the prospective study consisted of cDNA or gDNA derived from T cells, B-cell-depleted T cells, or PBMCs. The samples were drawn from the first 160 participants of the ongoing ImmuneRACE study and from more than 1,000 subjects provided by 6 global collaborators. Study-wide conclusions, independent of this receptor: Clinical and demographic metadata were provided uncurated, with the amount varying by source and participant.

The immunoSEQ Assay, a bias-controlled multiplex PCR, was used to amplify TCRbeta CDR3 regions from genomic DNA. The authors' pipeline ran thus. Nucleated cell counts per sample were estimated from amplification of reference gene primers within the assay. To quantify the absolute abundance of each unique TCRbeta CDR3 rearrangement, sequence reads were collapsed and filtered. For each sample, productive Simpson clonality was calculated as the square root of Simpson's diversity index over productive rearrangements. TCRdb mirrors the immuneACCESS table, restricted to in-frame sequences. Some clones are absent from its copies; in checked studies, under half trace to an unresolved V gene, and the reason for the others is unknown. V and J calls and clone size follow that table, whereas D and trimming were derived from the DNA. The sample records around 40,000 clones, 75% to 90% of which are singletons. Clones ranked in the top ten supply around 8.3% of the sample.

Worth noting for this clone: Its cognate antigen has yet to be identified. No qualities accompany the bases; no much larger clone lies one base away.

V loses 7 bases of germline sequence and J loses 4 bases, and the interval between the two ends is 13 bases. CDR1 GTSNPN and CDR2 SVGIG were looked up in the germline V gene (reference sequence). From its cysteine to its phenylalanine, the CDR3 spans 12 amino acids. The entry retains the CDR3 DNA only, 36 bases that are in frame from base 1. Whole blood was collected in K2EDTA tubes by collaborating institutions according to the institutions' own protocols. Collaborator samples were shipped for TCRbeta analysis as frozen whole blood, isolated PBMCs, or DNA extracted from either sample type. The receptor was isolated from a man aged 30-40 years with active or convalescent COVID-19. This receptor chain uses TRBV30 and TRBJ1-1; 6 matching bases give a weak D call of TRBD1. The sample consisted of peripheral blood. The CDR3 region has the sequence CASHRVGTEAFF. The sequence in DNA is TGTGCCTCCCACAGGGTAGGCACTGAAGCTTTCTTT.